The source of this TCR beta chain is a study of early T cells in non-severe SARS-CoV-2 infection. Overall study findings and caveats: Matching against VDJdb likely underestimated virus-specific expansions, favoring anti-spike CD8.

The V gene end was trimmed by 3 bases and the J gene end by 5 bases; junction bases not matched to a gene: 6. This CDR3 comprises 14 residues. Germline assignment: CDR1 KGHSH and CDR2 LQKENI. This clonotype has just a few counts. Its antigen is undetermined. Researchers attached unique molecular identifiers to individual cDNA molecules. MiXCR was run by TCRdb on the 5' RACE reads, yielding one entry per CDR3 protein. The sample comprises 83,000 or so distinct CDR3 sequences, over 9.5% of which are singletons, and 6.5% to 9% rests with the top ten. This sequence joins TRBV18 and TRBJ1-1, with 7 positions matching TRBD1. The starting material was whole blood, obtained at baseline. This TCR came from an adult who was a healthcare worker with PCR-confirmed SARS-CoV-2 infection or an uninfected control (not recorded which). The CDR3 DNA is TGTGCCAGCTCACCCCAGGGGGGTAGGACTGAAGCTTTCTTT. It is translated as CASSPQGGRTEAFF.